Here is one T cell receptor (beta chain) with its context. This record belongs to a study of Tregs in tolerant kidney transplant recipients. The table came from immunoSEQ multiplex PCR; TCRdb's copy has only in-frame clones and leaves some out. The sample records 110,000 or so clones, roughly 89% being singletons. V shed 3 bases and J shed 1 base, with 14 bases lying between them. The germline V gene encodes CDR1 MNHNS and CDR2 SASEGT. The CDR3 has 16 amino acids. Specimen: CD4+ T cells from blood, collected before the transplant. The chain employs TRBV6-1 and TRBJ2-3; tentative D call: TRBD1 (6 bases). This clonotype originated in a human donor who received a combined kidney and bone marrow transplant. CDR3 sequence reads: CASSDPGYRGTDTQYF. DNA of the CDR3: TGTGCCAGCAGTGATCCCGGGTACAGGGGCACAGATACGCAGTATTTT.